These 14 T cell receptor beta chains were sequenced from one sample in a study of HIV-infected children after antiretroviral therapy interruption. The treatment here: PENTA 11 planned treatment interruption arm or continuous ART arm. RNA-based 3' RACE libraries used unique molecular identifiers. TCRdb redid the calling of the 3' RACE reads with MiXCR, one entry per CDR3 protein. Among fewer than 100,000 distinct CDR3 sequences listed, under 8% were seen once. The starting material was CD45RA+ CD4+ T cells from PBMCs, pooled from several time points, obtained from a donor given antiretroviral therapy, either interrupted or continuous. Subset denoted: naive CD4+ CD45RA+ CD45RO- T cells. These receptors were collected from a pool of human donors with HIV.

Here the CDR3 DNA reads TGTGCCAGCAGTTACTGGGACAGGGGGCGAGAGACCCAGTACTTC. As protein: CASSYWDRGRETQYF. The chain employs TRBV6-5 and TRBJ2-5, with TRBD1 identical over 12 bases. Germline CDR1 MNHEY, CDR2 SVGAGI. V lost 1 base, J lost 4 bases, and 1 base stayed unmatched. CDR3 length: 15 residues.

This clonotype was detected ten times or more. The chain joins TRBV3-1 to TRBJ1-1, with TRBD1 identical over 7 bases. The V and J ends lost 4 bases and 5 bases, in that order; junction bases with no gene match: 16. Germline V gene sequence: CDR1 LGHDT, CDR2 YNNKEL (reference sequence). The CDR3 spans 17 residues. CDR3: CASSPYRFTGEGTEAFF. CDR3 coding DNA: TGTGCCAGCAGCCCCTATCGGTTTACAGGGGAAGGTACTGAAGCTTTCTTT.

This clonotype was recorded at least ten times. The genes are TRBV5-6 and TRBJ2-2; possible D gene TRBD1, 6 bases. Deletions cut 4 bases from V and 4 bases from J, with 14 bases between. This CDR3 has 15 amino acids. Germline-derived CDR1 and CDR2 are SGHDT and YYEEEE. CDR3 in amino acids: CASSHGTIITGELFF. The DNA for the CDR3 is TGTGCCAGCAGCCACGGGACAATCATCACCGGGGAGCTGTTTTTT.

This clonotype was counted ten times or more. J is TRBJ2-5 and V is TRBV28; unclear D gene. The CDR3 contains 12 residues. V gave up 4 bases and J gave up 1 base, with 4 bases separating them. Germline values: CDR1 MDHEN, CDR2 SYDVKM. The CDR3 DNA reads as TGTGCCAGCAGTTCAACCCAAGAGACCCAGTACTTC. This encodes CASSSTQETQYF.

This clonotype was observed at least ten times. The rearrangement uses TRBV12-5 and TRBJ2-5, with TRBD2 as a possible D gene (6 bases). V lost 3 bases and J 3 bases, leaving 17 bases between the germline ends. The CDR3 spans 16 residues. Germline CDR1 is LGHNT and CDR2 is FRNRAP. DNA for the CDR3: TGTGCTAGTGGTTTTGCCGGGGGACCGAACAAAGAGACCCAGTACTTC. It encodes CASGFAGGPNKETQYF.

The sample holds many counts of this clonotype. V usage is TRBV6-1 and J usage is TRBJ1-3, with D possibly matching TRBD1 (5 bases). CDR1 is MNHNS, CDR2 SASEGT, per germline. V was cut by 1 base and J by 3 bases, with 13 bases left in between. There are 16 residues in the CDR3. The CDR3 protein is CASSEGSSGNGNTIYF. Here the CDR3 DNA reads TGTGCCAGCAGTGAAGGGTCGTCAGGGAATGGAAACACCATATATTTT.

Ten or more counts support this clonotype. The rearrangement uses TRBV20-1 and TRBJ2-5, with D possibly called TRBD1 or TRBD2 (6 bases each). Trimming removed 5 bases from V and 4 bases from J, with 14 bases in between. The CDR3 runs 13 residues. Germline CDR1 DFQATT, CDR2 SNEGSKA (reference sequence). Here the CDR3 reads CSAGPEGGETQYF. For the CDR3, the DNA is TGCAGTGCTGGTCCTGAGGGGGGAGAGACCCAGTACTTC.

The CDR3 sequence: CASSRLAMRTGELFF. The DNA of the CDR3 is TGTGCCAGCAGCAGGCTAGCCATGAGGACCGGGGAGCTGTTTTTT. This chain joins TRBV7-2 and TRBJ2-2; D is perhaps TRBD2 (5 bases). This CDR3 has 15 amino acids. The germline V gene has CDR1 SGHTA and CDR2 FQGNSA. V was shortened by 5 bases and J by 5 bases, with 15 bases between the two germline ends.

This clonotype has ten or more counts. The chain employs TRBV19 and TRBJ1-1; D possibly corresponds to TRBD1 (5 bases). Germline V gene sequence: CDR1 LNHDA, CDR2 SQIVND (reference sequence). This CDR3 is built from 14 residues. V shed 7 bases and J shed 3 bases, with 15 bases lying between them. In DNA, the CDR3 is TGTGCCAGTAAGGCAGGGAGATTGGACACTGAAGCTTTCTTT. Its translation: CASKAGRLDTEAFF.

This clonotype has ten or more counts. J is TRBJ2-7 and V is TRBV11-1; D perhaps matches TRBD2 (5 bases). This CDR3 has 14 residues. With 0 bases removed from V and 2 bases from J, the gap between germline ends came to 8 bases. Germline V gene lookup returns CDR1 SGHAT and CDR2 FQDESV (reference sequence). In nucleotides, the CDR3 is TGTGCCAGCAGCTTAGCGCCGGGAACCTACGAGCAGTACTTC. Translation gives CASSLAPGTYEQYF.

The V and J genes are TRBV12-3 or TRBV12-4 and TRBJ1-2, with 8 nucleotides matching TRBD1. Trimming cost V 6 bases and J 4 bases; bases outside gene matches: 4. CDR3 size: 13 residues. The CDR3 DNA is TGTGCCAGCAGGAGGACAGGGCCCTATGGCTACACCTTC. Translation: CASRRTGPYGYTF.

The chain employs TRBV12-3 or TRBV12-4 and TRBJ2-2, with 8 bases fitting TRBD2. The V and J ends lost 0 bases and 5 bases, in that order; junction bases with no gene match: 5. The CDR3 has 16 amino acids. The CDR3 loop is CASSLAVVAGTGELFF. The CDR3, as DNA: TGTGCCAGCAGTTTAGCGGTTGTAGCGGGGACCGGGGAGCTGTTTTTT.

Ten or more counts support this clonotype. The V and J genes are TRBV28 and TRBJ1-1, with 11 nucleotides matching TRBD1. This CDR3 is built from 16 residues. Germline CDR1 MDHEN, CDR2 SYDVKM. V lost 6 bases to trimming and J lost 4 bases; unmatched junction nucleotides: 10. Written as DNA, the CDR3 is TGTGCCAGCAGCTCCGGACAGGGGGCTGAGGGCACTGAAGCTTTCTTT. Translating gives CASSSGQGAEGTEAFF.

This clonotype was observed at least ten times. The chain couples TRBV10-3 to TRBJ2-6, with 8 bases that match TRBD1. The CDR3 sequence is 16 residues long. The V gene's germline CDR1 is ENHRY and CDR2 SYGVKD. J gave up 0 bases and V 10 bases, and 8 bases lay outside the gene matches. The CDR3 DNA is TGTGCCACGAACAGGGGGATAAGCTCTGGGGCCAACGTCCTGACTTTC. Translated, it gives CATNRGISSGANVLTF.